Sequencing of this T cell receptor beta chain was carried out in a study of blood T cell repertoires in COVID-19. Study-wide context: Sample material is recorded as cDNA or gDNA derived from T cells, B-cell-depleted T cells, or PBMCs.

The data were produced by immunoSEQ multiplex PCR, yet TCRdb's version contains in-frame clones alone and is incomplete. In the table there are approximately 360,000 clones, roughly 86% of which are singletons. The length of the CDR3 is 17 residues. V lost 4 bases to trimming and J lost 1 base; unmatched junction nucleotides: 9. Germline CDR1 is SGHNT and CDR2 is YYREEE (reference sequence). V gene TRBV5-4 combines with J gene TRBJ2-5; 11 bases match TRBD2. The origin of this receptor is a middle-aged man in a cohort exposed to, infected with or recovered from COVID-19 (not recorded which). Material: PBMCs or T cells enriched from blood (not recorded which). The CDR3 DNA is TGTGCCAGCAGCCCTTACGCCGGGACTAGCGGCCAAGAGACCCAGTACTTC. Residues: CASSPYAGTSGQETQYF.